One sample yielded the 5 T cell receptor beta chains listed below, sequenced in a study of regulatory T cells in long-lasting Graves disease. The sample's time point: newly diagnosed GD, antithyroid drugs for less than 3 months. With RNA extracted from PBMCs as input, the TCR library was made. The TCR beta library used iRepertoire HTBI primers with Arm-PCR amplification of CDR3. TCRdb reprocessed the multiplex PCR reads via MiXCR and lists one record per CDR3 protein. The sample has fewer than 450,000 distinct CDR3 sequences, about 15% seen once; the top ten hold over 7%. These data were likewise used in another study, on T cells in Graves' hyperthyroidism and ophthalmopathy.

Sequenced material: peripheral blood mononuclear cells (PBMCs), taken at new diagnosis, from a patient treated with antithyroid drugs. These receptors all stem from a woman in her thirties or forties with Graves disease.

The genes are TRBV6-2 or TRBV6-3 and TRBJ2-7, with D perhaps matching TRBD1 (7 bases). V was trimmed by 10 bases and J by 2 bases, leaving 15 bases between them. The CDR3 has 13 amino acids. Germline V gives CDR1 MNHEY, CDR2 SVGEGT. CDR3 sequence (DNA): TGTGCCACCCAGCAGGGGGGACCCTACGAGCAGTACTTC. Translating gives CATQQGGPYEQYF.

This clonotype was observed many times. J is TRBJ2-1 and V is TRBV3-1; D is undetermined. This CDR3 has 13 residues. V lost 1 base, J lost 6 bases, and 7 bases lay in between. CDR1 is LGHDT, CDR2 YNNKEL, per germline (reference sequence). DNA for the CDR3: TGTGCCAGCAGCCAAGTCTTGGGCAATGAGCAGTTCTTC. Protein product: CASSQVLGNEQFF.

This clonotype was detected a few times. The chain recombines TRBV5-4 with TRBJ2-5; D might be TRBD1 (6 bases). Per germline, CDR1 SGHNT and CDR2 YYREEE (reference sequence). The CDR3 runs 17 residues. V shed 4 bases and J shed 4 bases, with 23 bases lying between them. This CDR3 reads CASSPAGETAGLETQYF. For the CDR3, the DNA is TGTGCCAGCAGCCCCGCAGGGGAGACTGCAGGCCTAGAGACCCAGTACTTC.

This clonotype was counted once. The V and J genes are TRBV18 and TRBJ1-3; 8 nucleotides line up with TRBD1. The CDR3 runs to 17 residues. V lost 2 bases and J lost 1; bases outside the gene matches: 7. Germline lookup yields CDR1 KGHSH and CDR2 LQKENI. This chain's CDR3 is CASSPYRGQGSGNTIYF. The CDR3 region has the DNA TGTGCCAGCTCACCATACAGAGGACAGGGATCTGGAAACACCATATATTTT. Combining the CDR3 with reference TRBV18 and TRBJ1-3 gives the whole variable domain NAGVMQNPRHLVRRRGQEARLRCSPMKGHSHVYWYRQLPEEGLKFMVYLQKENIIDESGMPKERFSAEFPKEGPSILRIQQVVRGDSAAYFCASSPYRGQGSGNTIYFGEGSWLTVV.

This clonotype was recorded at least ten times. V usage is TRBV19 and J usage is TRBJ1-1, with 8 bases matching TRBD1. The CDR3 runs to 15 residues. The germline V gene has CDR1 LNHDA and CDR2 SQIVND (reference sequence). V lost 1 base and J lost 7; bases outside the gene matches: 8. The CDR3 reads CASSIGGQAVDEAFF. The CDR3 bases are TGTGCCAGTAGTATAGGGGGACAGGCGGTGGATGAAGCTTTCTTT.